Given below is one TCR beta chain in context. What it binds is not known. Repertoires were generated with immunoSEQ multiplex PCR, while TCRdb's copy carries only in-frame clones and drops some. The sample contains 110,000 or so clones, roughly 83% of which appear only once. The sample originates from a study of cytomegalovirus exposure and HLA in healthy donors. Study at large: It was reported in a later analysis that the 95 to 150 validation repertoires used the same platform as the roughly 670 first-cohort repertoires.

Study results and limitations: Despite most TCR sequences being rare, some public TCRs occurred in many donors. Subsequent analysis of the 120 or so validation repertoires found a tendency for first-cohort TCR clusters to co-occur.

The source of this sequence is a man aged 18-30 years in good health and CMV-seronegative. Sample: PBMCs.

CDR3 region: CASQGLAGGAGANVLTF. The CDR3 nucleotides are TGTGCCAGCCAAGGACTAGCGGGAGGAGCCGGGGCCAACGTCCTGACTTTC. The rearrangement uses TRBV21-1 and TRBJ2-6; the table's D call, TRBD2, has no DNA check behind it. TRBV21-1 is a pseudogene segment. The CDR3 runs to 17 residues.